The 21 T cell receptor beta chains below come from one sample, sequenced in a study of shared clonotypes between healthy human individuals. Produced via immunoSEQ multiplex PCR; TCRdb's table is partial and in-frame only. The sample has approximately 1,500,000 clones, roughly 96% seen once. Sequencing input: naive CD4+ T cells sorted from blood. Subset specified: CD45RA+ positively selected. Source of these receptors: a man aged 25 to 45 in good health.

The CDR3 DNA reads TGTGCCAGCAGCTCCATCGCGGGGTATCCCAATGAGCAGTTCTTC. It specifies CASSSIAGYPNEQFF. The chain uses TRBV11-2 and TRBJ2-1; D might be TRBD2 (6 bases). Between the trimmed V and J ends, which lost 4 bases and 6 bases, there was a span of 16 bases. The length of the CDR3 is 15 residues. Per germline, CDR1 SGHAT and CDR2 FQNNGV.

The chain joins TRBV18 to TRBJ2-3; possibly TRBD2 for D (7 bases). Germline CDR1 is KGHSH and CDR2 is LQKENI. V was clipped by 3 bases and J by 6 bases, with 13 bases between them. The length of the CDR3 is 14 residues. CDR3 nucleotide sequence: TGTGCCAGCTCACCCGGGGGGCGCGAGGATACGCAGTATTTT. Translated: CASSPGGREDTQYF.

This rearrangement joins TRBV6-1 to TRBJ2-7; D is possibly TRBD1 or TRBD2 (5 bases each). V was pared by 7 bases and J by 5 bases, with 15 bases between. CDR3 length: 13 amino acids. CDR1 is MNHNS, CDR2 SASEGT, per germline. The CDR3 loop reads CASKLSGTNEQYF. The CDR3 region has the DNA TGTGCCAGCAAATTGTCAGGGACCAACGAGCAGTACTTC.

The chain employs TRBV7-9 and TRBJ2-1, with TRBD2 matching 10 bases. With V trimmed by 2 bases and J by 6 bases, 10 bases remained unmatched. Germline assignment: CDR1 SEHNR and CDR2 FQNEAQ (reference sequence). This CDR3 has 17 residues. The CDR3 sequence: CASSLLAGGPWVNEQFF. The CDR3 DNA follows: TGTGCCAGCAGCTTATTAGCGGGAGGCCCCTGGGTCAATGAGCAGTTCTTC.

This chain joins TRBV5-6 and TRBJ1-2; 7 bases match TRBD1. Trimming cost V 7 bases and J 4 bases; bases outside gene matches: 7. The CDR3 is 13 residues long. The V gene's germline CDR1 is SGHDT and CDR2 YYEEEE. The CDR3, as DNA: TGTGCCAGCTCCGGACAGGAGGGCTATGGCTACACCTTC. This sequence encodes CASSGQEGYGYTF.

The chain recombines TRBV6-5 with TRBJ1-5; 7 bases agree with TRBD1. Trimming at V came to 5 bases and at J to 3 bases, leaving 7 bases not matched to a gene. CDR1 is MNHEY and CDR2 is SVGAGI in the germline V gene. This CDR3 region has 15 residues. This CDR3 reads CASSQGTALNQPQHF. In DNA form, the CDR3 reads TGTGCCAGCAGTCAGGGGACAGCTCTCAATCAGCCCCAGCATTTT.

This clone was found once. The V call is TRBV5-1, the J call TRBJ1-1, with D uncertain. Germline V gene lookup returns CDR1 SGHRS and CDR2 YFSETQ. The CDR3 is 15 residues long. V was pared by 2 bases and J by 0 bases, with 11 bases between. CDR3 protein: CASSLISRLNTEAFF. The CDR3 coding sequence is TGCGCCAGCAGCTTAATAAGCAGGCTGAACACTGAAGCTTTCTTT.

This clone was detected only once. This chain links TRBV11-2 with TRBJ2-7; tentatively, D is TRBD1 or TRBD2 (5 bases each). V lost 4 bases to trimming and J lost 2 bases, with 12 bases between them. The length of the CDR3 is 14 residues. Per germline, CDR1 SGHAT and CDR2 FQNNGV. The CDR3 sequence is CASSYGPGPYEQYF. The CDR3 nucleotides read TGTGCCAGCAGCTACGGGCCGGGGCCCTACGAGCAGTACTTC.

A note on this clone: At one end the junction does not follow the germline gene, possibly because of a read error. CDR3 in amino acids: CASSARSSGTTNEKLFF. In DNA, the CDR3 is TGTGCCAGTAGTGCCCGTTCGTCCGGGACAACAAATGAAAAACTGTTTTTT. The J gene is TRBJ1-4, the V gene TRBV19; perhaps TRBD1 as D (6 bases). Germline V gene data show CDR1 as LNHDA and CDR2 as SQIVND (reference sequence). This CDR3 has 17 residues.

This chain joins TRBV7-9 and TRBJ2-2, with 7 positions matching TRBD1. This CDR3 is 16 amino acids long. The junction had 9 bases not matched to a gene; V was cut back by 2 bases and J by 6 bases. Germline V gene lookup returns CDR1 SEHNR and CDR2 FQNEAQ (reference sequence). The CDR3 DNA sequence: TGTGCCAGCAGCTTAACGGGACAGAGAGTCTCCGGGGAGCTGTTTTTT. Protein: CASSLTGQRVSGELFF. The entire variable domain, with the rest obtained from reference TRBV7-9 and TRBJ2-2, is as follows: DTGVSQNPRHKITKRGQNVTFRCDPISEHNRLYWYRQTLGQGPEFLTYFQNEAQLEKSRLLSDRFSAERPKGSFSTLEIQRTEQGDSAMYLCASSLTGQRVSGELFFGEGSRLTVL.

The gene calls are TRBV29-1 and TRBJ2-7; 10 bases map to TRBD2. This CDR3 is built from 13 residues. In germline, CDR1 is SQVTM, CDR2 ANQGSEA. V trimming: 1 base; J trimming: 6 bases; junction bases outside the gene matches: 3. CDR3 residues: CSVEGLAGVEQYF. As DNA, the CDR3 is TGCAGCGTTGAAGGTCTAGCGGGAGTCGAGCAGTACTTC.

The chain is built from TRBV7-2 and TRBJ2-7; possibly TRBD1 for D (6 bases). The CDR3 runs 13 residues. With 5 bases removed from V and 5 bases from J, the gap between germline ends came to 13 bases. The germline gives CDR1 SGHTA, CDR2 FQGNSA. The CDR3 coding sequence is TGTGCCAGCAGCCTGTACAGGGAGAACGAGCAGTACTTC. Protein: CASSLYRENEQYF. Filled out from reference TRBV7-2 and TRBJ2-7, the complete variable domain reads GAGVSQSPSNKVTEKGKDVELRCDPISGHTALYWYRQSLGQGLEFLIYFQGNSAPDKSGLPSDRFSAERTGGSVSTLTIQRTQQEDSAVYLCASSLYRENEQYFGPGTRLTVT.

This chain connects TRBV5-4 to TRBJ2-3, with 10 bases lining up with TRBD2. This CDR3 region has 15 residues. The V gene end was trimmed by 4 bases and the J gene end by 4 bases; junction bases not matched to a gene: 6. Germline V gene sequence: CDR1 SGHNT, CDR2 YYREEE (reference sequence). The CDR3 region is CASSHSGRVPDTQYF. CDR3 DNA: TGTGCCAGCAGCCACAGCGGGAGGGTTCCAGATACGCAGTATTTT. Complete variable domain (other parts from reference TRBV5-4 and TRBJ2-3): ETGVTQSPTHLIKTRGQQVTLRCSSQSGHNTVSWYQQALGQGPQFIFQYYREEENGRGNFPPRFSGLQFPNYSSELNVNALELDDSALYLCASSHSGRVPDTQYFGPGTRLTVL.

The chain is built from TRBV5-1 and TRBJ2-3, with TRBD2 identical over 9 bases. V trimming: 5 bases; J trimming: 0 bases; junction bases outside the gene matches: 7. CDR3 length: 16 residues. CDR1 is SGHRS, CDR2 YFSETQ, per germline. CDR3: CASRPGLAPSTDTQYF. CDR3 bases: TGCGCCAGCAGACCCGGACTAGCGCCTAGCACAGATACGCAGTATTTT.

Here the CDR3 DNA reads TGTGCCAGCAGGGCCCCGGGAGGTCAGCCCCAGCATTTT. As protein: CASRAPGGQPQHF. The chain recombines TRBV6-6 with TRBJ1-5; D is undetermined. V gave up 6 bases and J gave up 6 bases, with 12 bases separating them. Germline CDR1 reads MNHNY; CDR2 reads SVGAGI (reference sequence). The CDR3 is 13 amino acids.

This rearrangement joins TRBV6-1 to TRBJ2-3, with a tentative D call TRBD1 (6 bases). V was pared by 8 bases and J by 3 bases, with 18 bases between. The CDR3 extends over 15 amino acids. From germline, CDR1 is MNHNS and CDR2 SASEGT. CDR3 sequence reads: CASQLGALETDTQYF. The DNA for the CDR3 is TGTGCCAGCCAGTTGGGGGCCCTTGAGACAGATACGCAGTATTTT.

The sample holds one count of this clone. The genes are TRBV28 and TRBJ2-1; the D is unclear. Germline CDR1 is MDHEN and CDR2 is SYDVKM. Trimming removed 6 bases at V and 8 bases at J, with 11 bases between. The CDR3 sequence is 12 residues long. The CDR3 region is CASRTTPDEQFF. CDR3 sequence (DNA): TGTGCCAGCAGAACCACTCCCGATGAGCAGTTCTTC.

To note about this clone: A junction end diverges from the germline sequence, so it may reflect a read error. The V gene is TRBV19, the J gene TRBJ2-7; no reliable D call. Per the germline V gene, CDR1 is LNHDA and CDR2 is SQIVND (reference sequence). The CDR3 sequence is 12 residues long. The CDR3: CVSSIPAYEQYF. In DNA, the CDR3 is TGTGTCAGTAGTATACCTGCCTACGAGCAGTACTTC.

In its sample, this clone was seen a few times. Other DNA sequences within the sample encode an identical CDR3. V and J are TRBV19 and TRBJ2-3; 7 nucleotides line up with TRBD2. This CDR3 has 15 residues. Trimming at V came to 2 bases and at J to 0 bases, leaving 2 bases not matched to a gene. CDR1 LNHDA and CDR2 SQIVND come from the germline V gene (reference sequence). The CDR3 DNA follows: TGTGCCAGTAGTATACTAGCGGCTAGCACAGATACGCAGTATTTT. Residues: CASSILAASTDTQYF.

The rearrangement joins TRBV6-1 to TRBJ2-2, with TRBD2 as a possible D gene (6 bases). Trimming left V 4 bases short and J 2 bases short, with 11 bases between. Germline CDR1 MNHNS, CDR2 SASEGT. CDR3 length: 15 residues. Here the CDR3 reads CASSGGMVNTGELFF. CDR3 sequence (DNA): TGTGCCAGCAGTGGCGGGATGGTTAACACCGGGGAGCTGTTTTTT.

The V and J genes are TRBV11-2 and TRBJ1-1; the D gene is possibly TRBD1 (6 bases). CDR3 length equals 13 residues. Trimming shortened V by 1 base and J by 8 bases, and 11 bases separated the two germline ends. Germline V CDR1 and CDR2: SGHAT, FQNNGV. CDR3 bases: TGTGCCAGCAGCTTAGTTCTGGGGGCGGAAGCTTTCTTT. This codes for CASSLVLGAEAFF.